A selection of T cell receptor beta chains follows, all from one sample in a study of Graves' ophthalmopathy and Graves' hyperthyroidism. TCRdb redid the calling of the multiplex PCR reads with MiXCR, one entry per CDR3 protein. The sample includes 500,000 to 800,000 distinct CDR3 sequences, under 50% seen only once; the top ten take over 2.5%. Sequencing was carried out using peripheral blood. These receptors all stem from an adult man with Graves' ophthalmopathy. Both conserved end residues are part of each CDR3. A D gene is named only where the DNA matches it firmly. Clone size is shown for a subset of rows, as once, few, many or a class of expanded clone.

>TRBJ2-5|TRBV6-1|few|-
CASSKPSTQETQYF
TGTGCCAGCAGTAAACCAAGTACCCAAGAGACCCAGTACTTC
>TRBJ1-1|TRBV5-1|-|TRBD1
CASSRQGSLYEAFF
TGCGCCAGCAGCCGACAGGGGTCCCTCTATGAAGCTTTCTTT
>TRBJ1-1|TRBV5-1|once|TRBD1
CASSPQKMTGGGDTEAFF
TGCGCCAGCAGCCCGCAAAAGATGACAGGGGGCGGGGACACTGAAGCTTTCTTT
>TRBJ1-6|TRBV7-9|many|-
CASRPGTDNSPLHF
TGTGCCAGCAGGCCCGGGACCGATAATTCACCCCTCCACTTT
>TRBJ2-7|TRBV12-3/TRBV12-4|few|-
CASSMKRGYEQYF
TGTGCCAGCAGTATGAAACGGGGGTACGAGCAGTACTTC
>TRBJ2-7|TRBV20-1|few|TRBD2
CSARVSSGGNEQYF
TGCAGTGCTAGAGTGTCCAGCGGGGGGAACGAGCAGTACTTC
>TRBJ2-7|TRBV7-9|many|TRBD1
CASSFGPTGIYSHGEQYF
TGTGCCAGCAGCTTTGGCCCGACAGGGATTTACTCCCATGGCGAGCAGTACTTC
>TRBJ2-7|TRBV11-3|-|-
CASSLRRDTHYEQYF
TGTGCCAGCAGCCTCCGACGGGATACTCACTACGAGCAGTACTTC
>TRBJ1-3|TRBV11-1|-|-
CASSLEGTGGNTIYF
TGTGCCAGCAGCTTAGAGGGGACGGGCGGAAACACCATATATTTT
>TRBJ1-1|TRBV19|-|TRBD1
CAWSGKQGAFTEAFF
TGTGCCTGGAGTGGAAAACAGGGGGCTTTCACTGAAGCTTTCTTT
>TRBJ2-7|TRBV3-1|many|-
CASSQGQQQYF
TGTGCCAGCAGCCAAGGACAGCAGCAGTACTTC
>TRBJ2-7|TRBV12-3/TRBV12-4|few|TRBD2
CASRLAGVSGEQYF
TGTGCCAGCAGATTAGCGGGAGTTTCAGGAGAGCAGTACTTC
>TRBJ2-7|TRBV12-3/TRBV12-4|-|TRBD1
CASSQTGVAYEQYF
TGTGCCAGCAGTCAGACAGGGGTAGCCTACGAGCAGTACTTC
>TRBJ2-2|TRBV10-3|-|TRBD1
CAISPTGVGGTGELFF
TGTGCCATCAGCCCTACAGGGGTCGGCGGCACCGGGGAGCTGTTTTTT
>TRBJ2-5|TRBV20-1|-|TRBD2
CSASVGTSGSPRETQYF
TGCAGTGCTAGTGTTGGGACTAGCGGATCTCCCAGAGAGACCCAGTACTTC
>TRBJ2-5|TRBV7-2|-|-
CASSLISLGPAGETQYF
TGTGCCAGCAGCTTAATTTCCCTAGGGCCCGCGGGCGAGACCCAGTACTTC
>TRBJ2-7|TRBV11-1|-|TRBD1
CASSLALPGTGGYEQYF
TGTGCCAGCAGCTTAGCGCTCCCGGGGACAGGGGGCTACGAGCAGTACTTC
>TRBJ1-2|TRBV12-3/TRBV12-4|-|TRBD1
CASSLPGTGYHGYTF
TGTGCCAGCAGTTTACCCGGGACAGGTTATCATGGCTACACCTTC
>TRBJ2-2|TRBV7-9|many|-
CASSFGTGELFF
TGTGCCAGCAGCTTTGGCACCGGGGAGCTGTTTTTT
>TRBJ1-1|TRBV2|many|-
CASSEALSAFF
TGTGCCAGCAGTGAAGCCCTCTCCGCTTTCTTT
>TRBJ1-6|TRBV15|-|-
CATSRDYGADNSPLHF
TGTGCCACCAGCAGAGATTATGGGGCAGATAATTCACCCCTCCACTTT
>TRBJ1-1|TRBV29-1|-|-
CSVGSRGVSEAFF
TGCAGCGTGGGGAGCAGGGGAGTGTCTGAAGCTTTCTTT
>TRBJ2-7|TRBV7-9|-|TRBD1
CASSLARDREYEQYF
TGTGCCAGCAGCTTAGCTCGGGACAGGGAGTACGAGCAGTACTTC
>TRBJ1-1|TRBV29-1|-|-
CSDQRGHMNTEAFF
TGCAGCGATCAGCGGGGACATATGAACACTGAAGCTTTCTTT
>TRBJ1-5|TRBV12-3/TRBV12-4|once|-
CASSSQQAQHF
TGTGCCAGCAGTTCCCAACAGGCCCAGCATTTT